These 8 T cell receptor beta chains were all obtained from the same sample, sequenced in a study of blood T cell repertoires in COVID-19. Sequenced by immunoSEQ multiplex PCR; TCRdb stores in-frame clones only, minus some. The sample lists roughly 230,000 clones, roughly 86% seen once, with under 4.5% in the top ten. Sequencing was carried out using peripheral blood. The receptors were gathered from a man in his forties or fifties with acute or convalescent COVID-19.

This clone was observed once. The chain links TRBV5-1 to TRBJ1-4; D is unclear. V was trimmed by 4 bases and J by 2 bases, leaving 15 bases between them. The V gene's germline CDR1 is SGHRS and CDR2 YFSETQ. CDR3 size: 16 residues. The CDR3 region is CASSTEGQRTNEKLFF. CDR3 nucleotide sequence: TGCGCCAGCAGCACCGAAGGTCAGCGGACTAATGAAAAACTGTTTTTT.

The J gene is TRBJ2-1, the V gene TRBV13; 9 bases agree with TRBD2. The germline V gene encodes CDR1 PRHDT and CDR2 FYEKMQ (reference sequence). The junction had 7 bases not matched to a gene; V was cut back by 4 bases and J by 6 bases. This CDR3 is built from 15 residues. The CDR3 loop is CASSSTGLAGNEQFF. CDR3 nucleotide sequence: TGTGCCAGCAGCTCGACGGGACTAGCAGGCAATGAGCAGTTCTTC.

The chain links TRBV9 to TRBJ2-7; TRBD1 matches 12 bases. This CDR3 has 16 amino acids. Looked up from germline, CDR1 is SGDLS and CDR2 is YYNGEE. After removal of 7 bases from V and 7 bases from J, the junction contained 15 bases not matched to a gene. The CDR3 DNA sequence: TGTGCCAGCCGCGAGAGGGGGGACAGGGGGCAAAGGGAGCAGTACTTC. Amino acid sequence: CASRERGDRGQREQYF.

V usage is TRBV28 and J usage is TRBJ2-3; 9 bases are a match to TRBD2. Germline CDR1 reads MDHEN; CDR2 reads SYDVKM. This CDR3 has 17 amino acids. V was clipped by 5 bases and J by 6 bases; unmatched bases: 15. The CDR3: CASSLPEGSGSGDTQYF. For the CDR3, the DNA is TGTGCCAGCAGTCTCCCCGAGGGTAGCGGGAGTGGGGATACGCAGTATTTT.

This chain connects TRBV30 to TRBJ1-2, with TRBD1 matching 9 bases. The CDR3 length is 11 residues. The germline V gene has CDR1 GTSNPN and CDR2 SVGIG (reference sequence). J was trimmed by 7 bases and V by 5 bases; bases with no gene match: 2. The CDR3 here is CAWGTGTGYTF. The CDR3, as DNA: TGTGCCTGGGGGACAGGGACTGGCTACACCTTC.

V is TRBV5-1 and J is TRBJ1-5; the D gene is possibly TRBD1 (6 bases). V shed 0 bases and J shed 6 bases, with 13 bases lying between them. The CDR3 runs 15 residues. CDR1 and CDR2 (germline): SGHRS, YFSETQ. The CDR3 loop is CASSLVPGEVQPQHF. CDR3 bases: TGCGCCAGCAGCTTGGTGCCAGGGGAAGTTCAGCCCCAGCATTTT. Filled out from reference TRBV5-1 and TRBJ1-5, the complete variable domain reads KAGVTQTPRYLIKTRGQQVTLSCSPISGHRSVSWYQQTPGQGLQFLFEYFSETQRNKGNFPGRFSGRQFSNSRSEMNVSTLELGDSALYLCASSLVPGEVQPQHFGDGTRLSIL.

The V and J genes are TRBV5-1 and TRBJ2-5; 11 nucleotides line up with TRBD2. Germline CDR1 and CDR2: SGHRS and YFSETQ. The CDR3 loop spans 18 amino acids. V lost 2 bases, J lost 2 bases, and 11 bases stayed unmatched. CDR3 bases: TGCGCCAGCAGCTTTCTAGCGGGGGGCCGCAGAGTACAAGAGACCCAGTACTTC. It codes for CASSFLAGGRRVQETQYF.

The J gene is TRBJ2-7, the V gene TRBV27, with D perhaps TRBD2 (6 bases). Trimming removed 0 bases at V and 3 bases at J, with 12 bases between. CDR1 and CDR2 (germline): MNHEY, SMNVEV (reference sequence). CDR3 length equals 15 residues. The DNA for the CDR3 is TGTGCCAGCAGTTTATCTCGGGGACTTAACTACGAGCAGTACTTC. It specifies CASSLSRGLNYEQYF.